These 10 T cell receptor beta chains came from one sample sequenced in a study of T cell responses to AZD1222 COVID-19 vaccine. Profiling relied on immunoSEQ multiplex PCR, and the TCRdb table lists in-frame clones only, not all of them. Among 210,000 or so clones listed, more than 85% were seen once. Sequences were derived from peripheral blood, sampled on day 0 of MenACWY control vaccination. These receptors were collected from an adult in good health.

The chain uses TRBV3-1 (or the pseudogene TRBV3-2) and TRBJ2-1; D remains unclear. The CDR3 loop spans 13 amino acids. V lost 0 bases to trimming and J lost 9 bases, with 9 bases between them. CDR1 and CDR2 from the germline V gene are LGHDT and YNNKEL (reference sequence). The CDR3 spells CASSQEIRSEQFF. CDR3 coding DNA: TGTGCCAGCAGCCAAGAAATCCGGAGTGAGCAGTTCTTC.

The rearrangement joins TRBV25-1 to TRBJ1-5; the match to TRBD1 covers 8 bases. Trimming took 5 bases from V and 4 from J; bases not matched to a gene: 4. Germline CDR1 reads MGHDK; CDR2 reads SYGVNS. The CDR3 contains 14 residues. DNA for the CDR3: TGTGCCAGCAGTTCTACAGGGGGAAATCAGCCCCAGCATTTT. Its protein product is CASSSTGGNQPQHF.

The rearrangement links TRBV4-1 to TRBJ2-3; 13 bases map to TRBD2. CDR1 MGHRA and CDR2 YSYEKL come from the germline V gene. With 4 bases clipped from V and 7 bases from J, the junction kept 11 bases outside the gene matches. The CDR3 is made up of 17 amino acids. CDR3 sequence reads: CASSLQPTSGGANTQYF. The DNA for the CDR3 is TGCGCCAGCAGCCTCCAACCTACTAGCGGGGGGGCCAATACGCAGTATTTT.

This chain uses TRBV29-1 with TRBJ1-2; no clear D gene. Germline loops: CDR1 SQVTM, CDR2 ANQGSEA. The CDR3 is 12 residues long. Trimming removed 4 bases at V and 8 bases at J, with 14 bases between. This CDR3 reads CSVVLSLGGYTF. The CDR3 region has the DNA TGCAGCGTTGTTCTGTCATTGGGGGGCTACACCTTC.

V usage is TRBV11-2 and J usage is TRBJ2-5; tentatively, D is TRBD1 or TRBD2 (5 bases each). V dropped 5 bases and J dropped 2 bases, with 9 bases sitting between them. CDR3 length equals 13 residues. Germline lookup yields CDR1 SGHAT and CDR2 FQNNGV. The CDR3, as DNA: TGTGCCAGCAGCCACGGGACGCAAGAGACCCAGTACTTC. Protein: CASSHGTQETQYF.

This clone appeared once. The chain combines TRBV10-3 with TRBJ2-3; D uncertain. The CDR3 consists of 14 residues. The V gene lost 3 bases and the J gene lost 2 bases, with 9 bases spanning the gap. Germline lookup yields CDR1 ENHRY and CDR2 SYGVKD. This CDR3 is CAISENPPTDTQYF. DNA for the CDR3: TGTGCCATCAGTGAAAATCCTCCCACAGATACGCAGTATTTT.

The V call is TRBV18, the J call TRBJ1-5; a weak D match, TRBD1 (6 bases). V lost 6 bases and J lost 6, with 12 bases in between. The CDR3 totals 13 residues. Germline CDR1 is KGHSH and CDR2 is LQKENI. CDR3 sequence (DNA): TGTGCCAGCTCTAAGGGGGAGGGTCAGCCCCAGCATTTT. It codes for CASSKGEGQPQHF.

This sequence joins TRBV27 and TRBJ1-4; weak D call: TRBD1 (5 bases). The CDR3 spans 18 residues. Germline V lookup: CDR1 MNHEY, CDR2 SMNVEV (reference sequence). Between the trimmed V and J ends, which lost 6 bases and 4 bases, there was a span of 24 bases. DNA for the CDR3: TGTGCCAGCAGCGTTACCGATCTGGGGGGACTGCTTAATGAAAAACTGTTTTTT. The encoded protein is CASSVTDLGGLLNEKLFF. Full variable domain (missing parts from reference TRBV27 and TRBJ1-4): EAQVTQNPRYLITVTGKKLTVTCSQNMNHEYMSWYRQDPGLGLRQIYYSMNVEVTDKGDVPEGYKVSRKEKRNFPLILESPSPNQTSLYFCASSVTDLGGLLNEKLFFGSGTQLSVL.

This chain joins TRBV3-1 (or the pseudogene TRBV3-2) and TRBJ1-2, with no clear D. V lost 1 base, J lost 1 base, and 10 bases lay in between. The CDR3 consists of 15 residues. CDR1 LGHDT and CDR2 YNNKEL come from the germline V gene (reference sequence). Here the CDR3 reads CASSQGPEDNYGYTF. In DNA form, the CDR3 reads TGTGCCAGCAGCCAAGGCCCGGAAGATAACTATGGCTACACCTTC.

The chain joins TRBV5-1 to TRBJ1-1; 11 positions match TRBD1. This CDR3 comprises 16 residues. V lost 3 bases, J lost 1 base, and 5 bases stayed unmatched. CDR1 is SGHRS, CDR2 YFSETQ, per germline. DNA of the CDR3: TGCGCCAGCAGCTCCTTAGGGACAGGGGGGAACACTGAAGCTTTCTTT. Amino acids: CASSSLGTGGNTEAFF.